Listed below are T cell receptor beta chains from one sample, sequenced in a study of cytomegalovirus exposure and HLA in healthy donors. Measured with immunoSEQ multiplex PCR; TCRdb has only the in-frame clones, and not every one. The sample consists of fewer than 150,000 clones, 66% of them appearing once. What was sequenced was PBMCs. The origin of the receptors is a human donor in good health. Each CDR3 is given with its conserved first and last residue. The D gene is left open where the match is weak. Size values are once, few and many counts, or a class for expanded clones, and some rows have none.

d_call j_call clone_size v_call cdr3_nt cdr3_aa
. TRBJ2-7 . TRBV7-8 TGTGCCAGCAGCTCAACACAGGGATACGAGCAGTACTTC CASSSTQGYEQYF
TRBD1 TRBJ1-2 . TRBV29-1 TGCAGCGTAACGGGACAGGGGGCTGATGGCTACACCTTC CSVTGQGADGYTF
. TRBJ1-1 once TRBV19 TGTGCCAGTAGTCCTAAGCTCCGGAACACTGAAGCTTTCTTT CASSPKLRNTEAFF
. TRBJ2-2 few TRBV4-1 TGCGCCAGCAGCCGGAGCCATCTCGACGGGGAGCTGTTTTTT CASSRSHLDGELFF
TRBD2 TRBJ2-3 . TRBV27 TGTGCCAGCAGTTGGGCGGGAGACGGGGATACGCAGTATTTT CASSWAGDGDTQYF
TRBD1 TRBJ2-1 . TRBV4-2 TGTGCCAGCAGCCAAGGGACAGGCTACAATGAGCAGTTCTTC CASSQGTGYNEQFF
. TRBJ2-1 . TRBV14 TGTGCCAGCAGCCAAGGAAGGTGGGACTTGGATGAGCAGTTCTTC CASSQGRWDLDEQFF
TRBD2 TRBJ2-7 . TRBV5-4 TGTGCCAGCAGCCCCGGGACTAGCGGACGCTCGGGCTCCTACGAGCAGTACTTC CASSPGTSGRSGSYEQYF
TRBD1 TRBJ1-1 few TRBV5-4 TGTGCCAGCAGCTTGCGTGGACAGGGGGCTTTTGGGAACACTGAAGCTTTCTTT CASSLRGQGAFGNTEAFF
. TRBJ1-1 . TRBV18 TGTGCCAGCTCACCACCGAGTGGTCGGGACACTGAAGCTTTCTTT CASSPPSGRDTEAFF